This TCR beta chain was obtained from a study of OX40 agonist ivuxolimab in advanced cancers. As for the study in general: As their treatment, patients were administered ivuxolimab, an agonistic anti-OX40 (CD134) antibody. Mean age around 60 years, range 23 to 79; 82.7% male. Points from the study as a whole: At 0.1 to 3.0 mg/kg and by week 6, CD4+ and CD8+ T cells in the blood had expanded clonally. It was not determined which antigens were specifically recognized by the peripheral T cells that had undergone clonal expansion.

Points on this clone: What it binds is not known. Distinct nucleotide sequences in the sample also encode this CDR3.

Here immunoSEQ multiplex PCR was the method, and the copy in TCRdb shows in-frame clones only, minus some. This table holds about 69,000 clones, 75% to 90% found once. Germline assignment: CDR1 SGHRS and CDR2 YFSETQ. V shed 4 bases, J shed 4 bases, and the junction held 6 bases outside the gene matches. The CDR3 is 14 residues long. This rearrangement joins TRBV5-1 to TRBJ2-5; 8 bases fit TRBD1. The sequence was obtained from an adult with an advanced solid tumor such as melanoma, head and neck, liver or kidney cancer. Here the sequenced sample was CD4+ or CD8+ T cells sorted from blood, taken in a trial of the OX40 agonist ivuxolimab. The CDR3 loop reads CASSTGQGRETQYF. The CDR3 DNA reads TGCGCCAGCAGCACCGGACAGGGAAGAGAGACCCAGTACTTC.